A selection of T cell receptor beta chains follows, all from one sample in a study of T cells in Graves' hyperthyroidism and ophthalmopathy. MiXCR was run by TCRdb on the multiplex PCR reads, yielding one entry per CDR3 protein. The sample consists of hundreds of thousands of distinct CDR3 sequences, more than 30% of them appearing once. The sequenced material came from blood. These receptors all come from a man between 18 and 35 years old with Graves' hyperthyroidism. CDR3s include the opening cysteine and the closing phenylalanine or tryptophan. The D gene is left open where the match is weak. Not every row has a clone size; where given, it reads once, few, many or a size class.

v_gene: TRBV29-1
d_gene: .
abundance: few
j_gene: TRBJ1-4
CDR3aa: CSVEKDSPFGVATNEKLFF
CDR3nt: TGCAGCGTTGAAAAGGACAGTCCTTTTGGGGTTGCAACTAATGAAAAACTGTTTTTT

v_gene: TRBV7-9
d_gene: .
abundance: many
j_gene: TRBJ1-1
CDR3aa: CASSLASSPNTEAFF
CDR3nt: TGTGCCAGCAGCTTAGCGTCCTCACCCAACACTGAAGCTTTCTTT

v_gene: TRBV12-3/TRBV12-4
d_gene: .
abundance: few
j_gene: TRBJ1-1
CDR3aa: CASSWGFSTEAFF
CDR3nt: TGTGCCAGCAGTTGGGGTTTTTCCACTGAAGCTTTCTTT

v_gene: TRBV12-5
d_gene: .
abundance: .
j_gene: TRBJ2-7
CDR3aa: CASAHPEGEQYF
CDR3nt: TGTGCTAGTGCCCACCCGGAGGGCGAGCAGTACTTC

v_gene: TRBV7-2
d_gene: .
abundance: few
j_gene: TRBJ2-5
CDR3aa: CASRGPGETQYF
CDR3nt: TGTGCCAGCAGGGGCCCCGGGGAGACCCAGTACTTC

v_gene: TRBV5-1
d_gene: .
abundance: few
j_gene: TRBJ2-2
CDR3aa: CASSFPGAVELFF
CDR3nt: TGCGCCAGCAGCTTTCCGGGGGCGGTGGAGCTGTTTTTT

v_gene: TRBV7-8
d_gene: .
abundance: many
j_gene: TRBJ2-2
CDR3aa: CASSLGTVNTGELFF
CDR3nt: TGTGCCAGCAGCTTAGGGACAGTGAACACCGGGGAGCTGTTTTTT

v_gene: TRBV20-1
d_gene: .
abundance: few
j_gene: TRBJ1-1
CDR3aa: CSASDPGTTDTEAFF
CDR3nt: TGCAGTGCTAGTGACCCAGGGACTACGGACACTGAAGCTTTCTTT

v_gene: TRBV12-3/TRBV12-4
d_gene: .
abundance: many
j_gene: TRBJ2-5
CDR3aa: CASSLPDSQETQYF
CDR3nt: TGTGCCAGCAGCCTACCGGACAGCCAAGAGACCCAGTACTTC

v_gene: TRBV19
d_gene: TRBD1
abundance: many
j_gene: TRBJ1-5
CDR3aa: CASSETGLNQPQHF
CDR3nt: TGTGCCAGTAGTGAGACAGGGCTAAATCAGCCCCAGCATTTT

v_gene: TRBV5-1
d_gene: .
abundance: many
j_gene: TRBJ1-1
CDR3aa: CASSEPGGWAFF
CDR3nt: TGCGCCAGCAGCGAACCCGGGGGGTGGGCTTTCTTT

v_gene: TRBV2
d_gene: .
abundance: many
j_gene: TRBJ1-5
CDR3aa: CASSEDQPQHF
CDR3nt: TGTGCCAGCAGTGAAGATCAGCCCCAGCATTTT

v_gene: TRBV30
d_gene: TRBD1
abundance: .
j_gene: TRBJ1-5
CDR3aa: CAWSDRGLISNQPQHF
CDR3nt: TGTGCCTGGAGTGACAGGGGGCTGATAAGCAATCAGCCCCAGCATTTT

v_gene: TRBV5-1
d_gene: TRBD1
abundance: .
j_gene: TRBJ2-2
CDR3aa: CASSLRDRDGAGELFF
CDR3nt: TGCGCCAGCAGCCTCCGGGACAGGGATGGGGCCGGGGAGCTGTTTTTT

v_gene: TRBV2
d_gene: .
abundance: .
j_gene: TRBJ1-4
CDR3aa: CASSEYGGLFF
CDR3nt: TGTGCCAGCAGTGAGTACGGAGGACTGTTTTTT

v_gene: TRBV7-9
d_gene: .
abundance: many
j_gene: TRBJ2-7
CDR3aa: CASGPSNRRDDEQYF
CDR3nt: TGTGCCAGCGGTCCGTCTAACCGGCGGGACGACGAGCAGTACTTC